This TCR beta chain was obtained from a study of blood T cell repertoires in COVID-19. Trimming shortened V by 2 bases and J by 6 bases, and 16 bases separated the two germline ends. The germline gives CDR1 LGHDT, CDR2 YNNKEL (reference sequence). This CDR3 region has 15 residues. Participants, 18 to 89 years old, spanned around 25 US areas. Grouping used clinical history reported by participants in a survey and questionnaire. Assay used: immunoSEQ multiplex PCR; TCRdb lists only in-frame clones, some missing. The table lists roughly 220,000 clones, around 87% of them singletons. Sequencing used PBMCs or T cells enriched from blood (not recorded which). The receptor's source is a woman aged 18 to 35 in a cohort exposed to, infected with or recovered from COVID-19 (not recorded which). The J gene is TRBJ1-2, the V gene TRBV3-1 (or the pseudogene TRBV3-2), with D possibly being TRBD1 (6 bases). CDR3: CASSQNPGQGHGYTF. DNA of the CDR3: TGTGCCAGCAGCCAAAACCCGGGACAAGGGCATGGCTACACCTTC.